This TCR beta chain was observed in a study of T cell responses to AZD1222 COVID-19 vaccine. Overall study results and limits: The sample set comprised mostly white British donors with more females, and clonal diversity was possibly underestimated. No repertoire was sampled before or during the peak T cell response, only after it. Rises in breadth and depth of Spike-specific TCRs came after two AZD1222 doses.

After removal of 7 bases from V and 7 bases from J, the junction contained 12 bases not matched to a gene. The CDR3 loop spans 14 amino acids. CDR1 SNHLY and CDR2 FYNNEI come from the germline V gene. TCRdb's table, derived via immunoSEQ multiplex PCR, lists solely in-frame clones and lacks some. The repertoire holds around 130,000 clones, with more than 85% as singletons. Turning to this clone: The target antigen is unknown.

The chain has TRBV2 and TRBJ1-2; 7 positions agree with TRBD1. The specimen was peripheral blood, collected 28 days after the second AZD1222 dose. This TCR came from an adult who received the AZD1222 COVID-19 vaccine. The CDR3 DNA sequence: TGTGCCAGCACGGGGGACAGCCGCCCTTCTGGCTACACCTTC. This translates into CASTGDSRPSGYTF. The full variable domain, its missing parts supplied by reference TRBV2 and TRBJ1-2, is EPEVTQTPSHQVTQMGQEVILRCVPISNHLYFYWYRQILGQKVEFLVSFYNNEISEKSEIFDDQFSVERPDGSNFTLKIRSTKLEDSAMYFCASTGDSRPSGYTFGSGTRLTVV.